These T cell receptor beta chains were read from a single sample in a study of technical replicates of blood from a few donors. The data were produced by immunoSEQ multiplex PCR, yet TCRdb's version contains in-frame clones alone and is incomplete. Among 75,000 to 100,000 clones listed, 85% to 95% were seen once. The sample comprised T cells isolated from PBMCs. These receptors were collected from a human donor in good health. The conserved cysteine and the conserved F or W are not part of the CDR3 here. Fields, in order: J gene, V gene, clone size, CDR3 length, CDR3 protein. Clone size appears in some rows only: once, few, many, or a class for an expanded clone.

j_call: TRBJ1-2
v_call: TRBV11-2
clone_size: -
cdr3_length: 12
cdr3_aa: ASSLGLTAEGYT

j_call: TRBJ2-5
v_call: TRBV5-1
clone_size: -
cdr3_length: 12
cdr3_aa: ASRLGTRQETQY

j_call: TRBJ1-5
v_call: TRBV7-8
clone_size: -
cdr3_length: 11
cdr3_aa: ASRGLGNQPQH

j_call: TRBJ2-5
v_call: TRBV27
clone_size: -
cdr3_length: 13
cdr3_aa: ASSYRGTGKETQY

j_call: TRBJ1-2
v_call: TRBV5-1
clone_size: -
cdr3_length: 15
cdr3_aa: ASAAGTAHTFSYGYT

j_call: TRBJ2-5
v_call: TRBV28
clone_size: -
cdr3_length: 13
cdr3_aa: ASSLSEQGAETQY

j_call: TRBJ2-5
v_call: TRBV19
clone_size: -
cdr3_length: 13
cdr3_aa: ASSTAGGPIETQY

j_call: TRBJ1-5
v_call: TRBV5-4
clone_size: few
cdr3_length: 12
cdr3_aa: ASSLQYSNQPQH

j_call: TRBJ2-7
v_call: TRBV6-1
clone_size: once
cdr3_length: 14
cdr3_aa: ASSEPGTRRSYEQY

j_call: TRBJ1-5
v_call: TRBV9
clone_size: -
cdr3_length: 12
cdr3_aa: ASSVAGYNQPQH

j_call: TRBJ2-2
v_call: TRBV10-3
clone_size: -
cdr3_length: 14
cdr3_aa: AISVASGSNTGELF

j_call: TRBJ2-3
v_call: TRBV7-9
clone_size: -
cdr3_length: 15
cdr3_aa: ASSPGSAVPSTDTQY

j_call: TRBJ2-7
v_call: TRBV6-1
clone_size: -
cdr3_length: 14
cdr3_aa: ASSELIRFNSYEQY

j_call: TRBJ1-5
v_call: TRBV27
clone_size: once
cdr3_length: 12
cdr3_aa: ASNRQGPNQPQH

j_call: TRBJ2-1
v_call: TRBV2
clone_size: few
cdr3_length: 14
cdr3_aa: ASSEVRLAVYNEQF

j_call: TRBJ1-2
v_call: TRBV7-8
clone_size: once
cdr3_length: 14
cdr3_aa: ASSLVATGTLGGYT

j_call: TRBJ2-3
v_call: TRBV7-9
clone_size: -
cdr3_length: 14
cdr3_aa: ASSSRLAGGPGTQY

j_call: TRBJ2-1
v_call: TRBV5-1
clone_size: -
cdr3_length: 15
cdr3_aa: ASSQLAGGFDYNEQF

j_call: TRBJ2-5
v_call: TRBV5-6
clone_size: -
cdr3_length: 13
cdr3_aa: ASSTRDRGRGTQY

j_call: TRBJ2-7
v_call: TRBV7-9
clone_size: -
cdr3_length: 15
cdr3_aa: ASRTTGLAGSRDEQY

j_call: TRBJ2-1
v_call: TRBV10-2
clone_size: -
cdr3_length: 11
cdr3_aa: ASGTGAYNEQF

j_call: TRBJ1-2
v_call: TRBV7-6
clone_size: -
cdr3_length: 11
cdr3_aa: ASSLGQPYGYT

j_call: TRBJ1-1
v_call: TRBV2
clone_size: -
cdr3_length: 10
cdr3_aa: ASRQLNTEAF

j_call: TRBJ2-3
v_call: TRBV5-4
clone_size: -
cdr3_length: 14
cdr3_aa: ASSLGTSGGTDTQY

j_call: TRBJ1-2
v_call: TRBV4-1
clone_size: -
cdr3_length: 16
cdr3_aa: ASSHPPAGGVTNYGYT

j_call: TRBJ2-7
v_call: TRBV5-1
clone_size: -
cdr3_length: 13
cdr3_aa: ASSLMGGYGYEQY

j_call: TRBJ2-7
v_call: TRBV19
clone_size: -
cdr3_length: 12
cdr3_aa: ASSIGGGPYEQY